These T cell receptor beta chains were read from a single sample in a study of shared clonotypes between healthy human individuals. TCRdb keeps only in-frame clones here, not all; method: immunoSEQ multiplex PCR. Of roughly 700,000 clones in the sample, under 80% were seen once. Sequencing was carried out using memory CD4+ T cells sorted from blood. Receptor source: a woman aged 30 to 39 in good health. CDR3s include the opening cysteine and the closing phenylalanine or tryptophan. D genes are given only for firm matches. A clone size is listed for some rows: how often the clone was seen (once, few, many), or a class if it is expanded.

V gene,J gene,clone size,D gene,CDR3 protein,CDR3 DNA
TRBV28,TRBJ2-3,NA,TRBD2,CASSVPGGTDTQYF,TGTGCCAGCAGTGTCCCCGGGGGGACAGATACGCAGTATTTT
TRBV28,TRBJ1-5,many,NA,CASRGGSNQPQHF,TGTGCCAGCAGAGGGGGGAGCAATCAGCCCCAGCATTTT
TRBV5-1,TRBJ2-2,few,TRBD2,CASSLYGGRAGGELFF,TGCGCCAGCAGCTTGTACGGCGGGAGGGCCGGCGGGGAGCTGTTTTTT
TRBV28,TRBJ1-1,NA,NA,CASSLGQGIMNTEAFF,TGTGCCAGCAGTTTAGGTCAGGGGATAATGAACACTGAAGCTTTCTTT
TRBV29-1,TRBJ1-5,few,NA,CSVEDSAGEGGNQPQHF,TGCAGCGTTGAAGATTCGGCAGGGGAGGGTGGCAATCAGCCCCAGCATTTT
TRBV2,TRBJ2-2,NA,NA,CASRRLTGNTGELFF,TGTGCCAGCAGGCGCCTGACTGGGAACACCGGGGAGCTGTTTTTT
TRBV5-1,TRBJ2-5,NA,TRBD2,CASKLAEETQYF,TGCGCCAGCAAACTAGCGGAAGAGACCCAGTACTTC
TRBV19,TRBJ1-2,NA,TRBD1,CASSRDRENYGYTF,TGTGCCAGTAGCCGGGACAGGGAAAACTATGGCTACACCTTC
TRBV6-5,TRBJ2-3,NA,NA,CASSEGSFTDTQYF,TGTGCCAGCAGTGAAGGGAGTTTCACAGATACGCAGTATTTT
TRBV9,TRBJ2-5,NA,TRBD1,CASSVATSGTGGQETQYF,TGTGCCAGCAGCGTAGCTACGTCCGGGACAGGGGGCCAAGAGACCCAGTACTTC
TRBV6-1,TRBJ2-2,NA,NA,CASRLGQNTGELFF,TGTGCCAGCAGATTGGGACAAAACACCGGGGAGCTGTTTTTT
TRBV19,TRBJ1-1,NA,TRBD1,CASSIGTAREAFF,TGTGCCAGTAGTATCGGGACAGCTCGTGAAGCTTTCTTT
TRBV5-8,TRBJ2-1,NA,TRBD2,CASSSGLAGRYNEQFF,TGTGCCAGCAGCTCGGGACTAGCGGGCAGGTACAATGAGCAGTTCTTC
TRBV5-6,TRBJ2-4,NA,NA,CASSLYQRVAKNIQYF,TGTGCCAGCAGCTTGTACCAGCGGGTAGCCAAAAACATTCAGTACTTC
TRBV29-1,TRBJ2-5,NA,TRBD1,CSVSGTGGGETQYF,TGCAGCGTTTCCGGGACAGGGGGAGGCGAGACCCAGTACTTC
TRBV7-9,TRBJ1-4,NA,TRBD1,CASTGTGDNEKLFF,TGTGCCAGCACGGGGACAGGGGATAATGAAAAACTGTTTTTT
TRBV15,TRBJ1-4,NA,TRBD1,CATSFLKGAKYEKLFF,TGTGCCACCAGCTTCCTAAAGGGGGCGAAATATGAAAAACTGTTTTTT
TRBV6-1,TRBJ2-1,few,NA,CASSVSGWNEQFF,TGTGCCAGCAGTGTTTCAGGTTGGAATGAGCAGTTCTTC
TRBV6-6,TRBJ1-2,NA,NA,CASRAASHYGYTF,TGTGCCAGCAGAGCGGCCTCTCACTATGGCTACACCTTC
TRBV9,TRBJ2-7,NA,TRBD2,CASSVEGREGYEQYF,TGTGCCAGCAGCGTAGAGGGACGGGAGGGGTACGAGCAGTACTTC
TRBV29-1,TRBJ2-1,NA,NA,CSGHSSYNEQFF,TGCAGCGGGCACTCTTCCTACAATGAGCAGTTCTTC
TRBV2,TRBJ1-3,many,NA,CASSEARGSGNTIYF,TGTGCCAGCAGTGAAGCTCGAGGATCTGGAAACACCATATATTTT
TRBV19,TRBJ1-1,NA,NA,CASTGTGTANTEAFF,TGTGCCAGTACGGGAACCGGGACTGCAAACACTGAAGCTTTCTTT
TRBV5-4,TRBJ2-7,NA,TRBD1,CASSSNRGSYEQYF,TGTGCCAGCAGTTCCAACAGGGGATCCTACGAGCAGTACTTC
TRBV6-4,TRBJ2-3,once,NA,CASSAGLQGGDTQYF,TGTGCCAGCAGTGCCGGACTCCAAGGCGGAGATACGCAGTATTTT
TRBV4-1,TRBJ2-1,NA,TRBD1,CASSRRDRDYNEQFF,TGCGCCAGCAGCCGCCGGGACAGGGACTACAATGAGCAGTTCTTC
TRBV6-1,TRBJ1-5,NA,TRBD1,CASSEADRGPQPQHF,TGTGCCAGCAGTGAAGCCGACAGGGGGCCTCAGCCCCAGCATTTT
TRBV5-6,TRBJ2-3,once,TRBD1,CASRFTGGAYTDTQYF,TGTGCCAGCAGATTCACAGGGGGCGCCTACACAGATACGCAGTATTTT
TRBV19,TRBJ1-2,NA,TRBD1,CASRRGGVDYGYTF,TGTGCCAGTCGTCGAGGGGGCGTCGACTATGGCTACACCTTC
TRBV2,TRBJ1-2,NA,NA,CAGGLRGDYGYTF,TGTGCCGGGGGGTTAAGGGGAGACTATGGCTACACCTTC
TRBV11-3,TRBJ2-2,NA,TRBD1,CASSSTGGRTGELFF,TGTGCCAGCAGCTCGACAGGGGGTCGGACCGGGGAGCTGTTTTTT
TRBV5-1,TRBJ1-2,NA,NA,CASSPAVGRGGYTF,TGCGCCAGCAGCCCGGCGGTAGGCCGCGGTGGCTACACCTTC
TRBV10-3,TRBJ2-5,few,TRBD1,CAISGRQGGGQYF,TGTGCCATCAGTGGCAGACAGGGGGGAGGCCAGTACTTC
TRBV27,TRBJ2-4,few,NA,CASSLWRPLAKNIQYF,TGTGCCAGCAGTTTGTGGAGACCTCTAGCCAAAAACATTCAGTACTTC
TRBV7-6,TRBJ2-2,NA,NA,CAILGGPNTGELFF,TGTGCCATCCTAGGCGGACCCAACACCGGGGAGCTGTTTTTT
TRBV5-5,TRBJ2-3,NA,TRBD2,CASSLGGLAEEVDTQYF,TGTGCCAGCAGCTTGGGGGGACTAGCGGAGGAGGTAGATACGCAGTATTTT
TRBV5-1,TRBJ1-5,NA,NA,CASSLGQGDQPQHF,TGCGCCAGCAGCTTGGGGCAGGGCGACCAGCCCCAGCATTTT
TRBV7-3,TRBJ2-7,NA,TRBD1,CASSPGTGRNEQYF,TGTGCCAGCAGCCCCGGGACAGGGCGCAACGAGCAGTACTTC
TRBV19,TRBJ2-1,once,NA,CASSFRGTQYNEQFF,TGTGCCAGTAGTTTCCGAGGGACTCAATACAATGAGCAGTTCTTC
TRBV19,TRBJ1-1,NA,TRBD1,CASSIVGQGRKAFF,TGTGCCAGTAGTATAGTGGGACAGGGGCGTAAGGCTTTCTTT
TRBV27,TRBJ2-7,NA,TRBD2,CASRRTRVVHEQYF,TGTGCCAGCAGAAGGACTAGAGTGGTTCACGAGCAGTACTTC
TRBV7-2,TRBJ2-1,NA,TRBD1,CASSKDRGDYNEQFF,TGTGCCAGCAGCAAGGACAGGGGGGATTACAATGAGCAGTTCTTC
TRBV28,TRBJ2-3,few,TRBD2,CASSLLAGGPDTQYF,TGTGCCAGCAGTTTACTAGCGGGAGGGCCAGATACGCAGTATTTT
TRBV7-9,TRBJ1-2,NA,TRBD1,CASSPWDRPRGGYTF,TGTGCCAGCAGCCCCTGGGACAGGCCAAGGGGCGGCTACACCTTC
TRBV9,TRBJ2-3,NA,NA,CASSRRWQGGTDTQYF,TGTGCCAGCAGCCGCCGGTGGCAGGGTGGCACAGATACGCAGTATTTT
TRBV18,TRBJ2-3,NA,NA,CASSPTVAGTDTQYF,TGTGCCAGCTCGCCCACTGTAGCTGGCACAGATACGCAGTATTTT
TRBV30,TRBJ2-7,NA,TRBD2,CALTSGLVPYEQYF,TGTGCCTTGACGAGCGGACTAGTCCCCTACGAGCAGTACTTC
TRBV5-1,TRBJ2-1,few,NA,CASSFSSGSYNEQFF,TGCGCCAGCAGCTTTAGTTCTGGCTCCTACAATGAGCAGTTCTTC
TRBV28,TRBJ2-1,NA,TRBD1,CASNDRGAEQFF,TGTGCCAGCAATGACAGGGGGGCTGAGCAGTTCTTC
TRBV5-1,TRBJ2-2,NA,NA,CASSLRSAGAGNTGELFF,TGCGCCAGCAGCTTGAGATCGGCAGGGGCGGGTAACACCGGGGAGCTGTTTTTT
TRBV2,TRBJ2-7,NA,TRBD2,CASRTSETSYEQYF,TGTGCCAGCAGGACTAGCGAGACCTCCTACGAGCAGTACTTC
TRBV2,TRBJ1-4,NA,NA,CASSDWGLSEKLFF,TGTGCCAGCAGTGATTGGGGGCTTAGTGAAAAACTGTTTTTT
TRBV30,TRBJ2-4,NA,TRBD2,CAWTAGVRIAKNIQYF,TGTGCCTGGACAGCGGGAGTGAGGATCGCCAAAAACATTCAGTACTTC
TRBV5-4,TRBJ1-2,NA,TRBD1,CASSLRDRGSGYTF,TGTGCCAGCAGCTTGCGGGACAGGGGCTCTGGCTACACCTTC